This TCR beta chain was identified during a study of T cell changes during pregnancy in multiple sclerosis. The assay was immunoSEQ multiplex PCR, and TCRdb's table has in-frame clones only and misses some. The sample yields some 37,000 clones, about 91% seen once. The CDR3 covers 16 residues. The J segment lost 1 base and the V segment lost 4 bases, leaving 4 bases of the junction unmatched. In germline, CDR1 is MNHEY, CDR2 SMNVEV (reference sequence). The V and J genes are TRBV27 and TRBJ2-2; the match to TRBD2 covers 9 bases. Material: CD8+ T cells from peripheral blood mononuclear cells, obtained in the third trimester of pregnancy. The receptor's source is a female donor with multiple sclerosis, enrolled in a pregnancy study. In DNA, the CDR3 is TGTGCCAGCAGTTCTTGGACTAGCGAGAACACCGGGGAGCTGTTTTTT. Amino acids: CASSSWTSENTGELFF.